The rows below give T cell receptor beta chains drawn from one sample of a study of technical replicates of blood from several donors. Using immunoSEQ multiplex PCR, the repertoire was profiled, and TCRdb retains in-frame clones only, with some absent. Among around 49,000 clones, roughly 95% were seen once, and the ten largest hold 0.39%. The sample was T cells isolated from PBMCs. These receptors originate from a human donor in good health. CDR3s include the opening cysteine and the closing phenylalanine or tryptophan. Fields, in order: J gene, V gene, clone size, D gene, CDR3 length, CDR3 DNA, CDR3 protein. The D gene is left open where the match is weak. A row's size may be missing; if present it is once, few, many or a size class.

>TRBJ1-2|TRBV7-3|.|TRBD1|13
TGTGCCAGCAGCTGGGGGACAGGGCAGGGCTACACCTTC
CASSWGTGQGYTF
>TRBJ2-5|TRBV25-1|.|TRBD1|16
TGTGCCAGCAGTGAATTCAGGGGGTACATCCAAGAGACCCAGTACTTC
CASSEFRGYIQETQYF
>TRBJ2-1|TRBV5-4|.|.|14
TGTGCCAGCAGCTTGGACAGCTCCTACAATGAGCAGTTCTTC
CASSLDSSYNEQFF
>TRBJ2-3|TRBV7-2|.|.|14
TGTGCCAGCAGCTTCGTGCCGGGGGCAGATACGCAGTATTTT
CASSFVPGADTQYF
>TRBJ2-3|TRBV7-3|.|TRBD2|16
TGTGCCAGCAGCTTAATTAGCGGGACCGGTACAGATACGCAGTATTTT
CASSLISGTGTDTQYF
>TRBJ1-2|TRBV18|.|TRBD1|12
TGTGCCAGCTCACCAAACAGGGGGTCTTCCACCTTC
CASSPNRGSSTF
>TRBJ1-5|TRBV4-2|.|.|13
TGTGCCAGCAGCCAAGATTACTATCAGCCCCAGCATTTT
CASSQDYYQPQHF
>TRBJ1-3|TRBV11-2|.|.|13
TGTGCCAGCAGCTTCTCGGCTGGAAACACCATATATTTT
CASSFSAGNTIYF
>TRBJ2-2|TRBV4-3|.|.|12
TGCGCCAGCAGCCAGCGCACCGGGGAGCTGTTTTTT
CASSQRTGELFF
>TRBJ1-2|TRBV4-1|.|.|16
TGCGCCAGCAGCCCTCTCCCTGCCGGGTCCAACTATGGCTACACCTTC
CASSPLPAGSNYGYTF
>TRBJ2-7|TRBV10-2|few|.|13
TGCGCCAGCAGTGAAGGGGGGGTCTACGAGCAGTACTTC
CASSEGGVYEQYF
>TRBJ2-5|TRBV5-4|.|.|14
TGTGCCAGCAGCGGGCGGGAATGGGGAGAGACCCAGTACTTC
CASSGREWGETQYF
>TRBJ2-3|TRBV2|.|TRBD2|15
TGTGCCAGCGATATTGGAGGGAGGGAGGCAGATACGCAGTATTTT
CASDIGGREADTQYF
>TRBJ2-7|TRBV2|.|.|11
TGTGCCAGCTTGACAGCTCTCGAGCAGTACTTC
CASLTALEQYF
>TRBJ2-7|TRBV28|.|TRBD2|15
TGTGCCAGCACCCTATCACTAGCGGGAAGGAACGAGCAGTACTTC
CASTLSLAGRNEQYF
>TRBJ2-7|TRBV20-1|.|.|11
TGCAGTGCTAGAGACGGCTACGAGCAGTACTTC
CSARDGYEQYF
>TRBJ2-7|TRBV7-9|once|TRBD1|15
TGTGCCAGCAGCTTGGCACATCACAGGGGGTACGAGCAGTACTTC
CASSLAHHRGYEQYF
>TRBJ1-2|TRBV6-1|.|.|12
TGTGCCAGCCAGCAGGGGTTGGTTGGCTACACCTTC
CASQQGLVGYTF
>TRBJ1-2|TRBV7-9|.|TRBD1|14
TGTGCCAGCAGCTTGGGACAGGGGATTTGGGGCTACACCTTC
CASSLGQGIWGYTF
>TRBJ2-2|TRBV29-1|.|TRBD1|15
TGCAGCGTCCCGGGACAGTTGACGGCCACCGGGGAGCTGTTTTTT
CSVPGQLTATGELFF
>TRBJ2-1|TRBV2|.|.|14
TGTGCCAGCAGTGAATTACCTAACTCCGGGGAGCAGTTCTTC
CASSELPNSGEQFF
>TRBJ1-3|TRBV11-2|.|.|14
TGTGCCAGCAGCTTGCAGGGCATTGGAAACACCATATATTTT
CASSLQGIGNTIYF
>TRBJ1-1|TRBV2|.|.|11
TGTGCCAGCAGTGAATATTCGGAAGCTTTCTTT
CASSEYSEAFF
>TRBJ2-7|TRBV30|.|TRBD2|14
TGTGCCTGGAGTAGACTAGCCGCAACCTACGAGCAGTACTTC
CAWSRLAATYEQYF
>TRBJ2-3|TRBV27|.|.|15
TGTGCCAGCAGTTCAACCGATACGGGCACAGATACGCAGTATTTT
CASSSTDTGTDTQYF
>TRBJ2-7|TRBV11-2|.|.|14
TGTGCCAGCAGCCCCTTAACCGGGACCTACGAGCAGTACTTC
CASSPLTGTYEQYF
>TRBJ2-7|TRBV5-4|.|TRBD2|18
TGTGCCAGCAGCCCGCCTAGGTTCGAGCGGGAGGGTTTCTACGAGCAGTACTTC
CASSPPRFEREGFYEQYF